Below, one T cell receptor beta chain is given with its context. Its antigen is unknown. No base qualities exist here, and no much larger clone lies one base off it. To sequence the TCRbeta CDR3 region, genomic DNA was isolated from the sorted cells. The immunoSEQ Assay was used for sequencing of TCRbeta CDR3 regions. This is the immuneACCESS table as TCRdb keeps it, with only in-frame sequences that have V and J called. A part of the clones is gone; compared with another copy, unresolved V genes explain less than half, and the rest is unexplained. For this sample the table gives about 77,000 clones, of which about nine tenths were detected only once. 6.2% of the sample is taken by the ten largest. These data originate in a study of OX40 agonist ivuxolimab in advanced cancers. Study-wide context: Ivuxolimab was an agonistic, fully human IgG2 monoclonal antibody directed against OX40 (CD134), a costimulatory receptor. Intravenous ivuxolimab was administered to patients every 2 weeks at six dose levels: 0.01, 0.1, 0.3, 1.5, 3 and 10 mg/kg. Of the 50 to 55 dose-escalation patients, hepatocellular carcinoma was present in some 19, melanoma in around 15, renal cell carcinoma in 9 and head and neck cancer in 9. In the dose-escalation cohort, nearly 85% of patients were male, and the mean age was approximately 60 years with a range of roughly 20 to 85. Prior anti-PD-1, anti-PD-L1 or anti-CTLA-4 therapy was permitted, and 35% to 40% of dose-escalation patients had received checkpoint inhibitors. Partial responses occurred in three dose-escalation patients, of whom one had hepatocellular carcinoma and two had cutaneous melanoma. The purpose of peripheral TCRbeta sequencing was to test whether ivuxolimab changed TCR sequence diversity and led to clonal T-cell expansion. The paper describes the monotherapy dose-escalation part (N ≈ 52 patients) of the phase I trial of ivuxolimab. Study-wide conclusions, independent of this receptor: Low levels of normalized T-cell clonal expansion were also seen in some patients who did not respond. In partial responders in the 0.1-3.0 mg/kg groups, normalized peripheral clonal expansion was found to be among the lowest, especially among CD8+ T cells. At doses of 0.1 to 3.0 mg/kg, clonal expansion of both CD4+ and CD8+ T cells in blood was seen between baseline and week 6. The antigen specificity of the clonally expanded peripheral T cells was not determined. On average, CD8+ T cells showed more expanded clones than CD4+ T cells after ivuxolimab.

V is pared back by 5 bases and J by 8 bases, with 15 bases lying between the germline termini. CDR1 and CDR2, per the germline V gene (reference sequence), are LNHDA and SQIVND. The CDR3 spans 13 residues, from the cysteine through the phenylalanine. Just CDR3 DNA is preserved here, 39 bases in frame from base 1. The trial excluded patients who had a history of autoimmune disease or were on systemic immunosuppression. Peripheral blood for TCR sequencing was collected from all dose cohorts at baseline, on cycle 4 day 1, and on cycle 7 day 1. Samples were obtained from an open-label, multicenter, first-in-human phase I dose-escalation trial of ivuxolimab. Adults with locally advanced or metastatic head and neck squamous cell, hepatocellular, melanoma or renal cell carcinoma were enrolled in the trial. CD4+ and CD8+ T cells were sorted separately from peripheral blood before TCR sequencing.

The rearrangement joined TRBV19 to TRBJ1-2; a tentative D match to TRBD1 spans 6 bases. The clonotype comes from an adult with an advanced solid tumor such as melanoma, head and neck, liver or kidney cancer. The sequencing used CD4+ or CD8+ T cells sorted from blood, collected in a trial of the OX40 agonist ivuxolimab. The nucleotides read TGTGCCAGTAGTCCCACAGGGACATTGGGCTACACCTTC. This is translated as CASSPTGTLGYTF.